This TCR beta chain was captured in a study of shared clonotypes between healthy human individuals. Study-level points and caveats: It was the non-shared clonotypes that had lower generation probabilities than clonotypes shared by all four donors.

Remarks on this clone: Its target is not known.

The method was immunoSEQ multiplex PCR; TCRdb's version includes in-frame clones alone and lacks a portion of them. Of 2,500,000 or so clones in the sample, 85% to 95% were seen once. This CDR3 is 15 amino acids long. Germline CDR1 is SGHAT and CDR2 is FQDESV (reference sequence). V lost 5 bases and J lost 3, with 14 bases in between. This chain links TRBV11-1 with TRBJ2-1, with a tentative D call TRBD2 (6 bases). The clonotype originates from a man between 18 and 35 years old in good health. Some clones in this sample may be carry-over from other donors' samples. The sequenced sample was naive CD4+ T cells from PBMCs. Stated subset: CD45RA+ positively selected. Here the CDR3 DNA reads TGTGCCAGCAGCCCTCCGCAGGGAGGCTACAATGAGCAGTTCTTC. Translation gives CASSPPQGGYNEQFF.